This is a list of T cell receptor beta chains from one sample in a study of Ad26.COV2.S vaccination and SARS-CoV-2 variants. TCRdb's table, derived via immunoSEQ multiplex PCR, lists solely in-frame clones and lacks some. The sample lists 300,000 to 450,000 clones, 70% to 90% occurring once. This specimen consisted of peripheral blood, obtained in a trial of Ad26.COV2.S vaccine versus placebo. The source of these receptors is a person aged 18-65 years who received the Ad26.COV2.S COVID-19 vaccine or a placebo. CDR3s include the opening cysteine and the closing phenylalanine or tryptophan. D genes are given only for firm matches. Clone size is stated in some rows and not others, as once, few, many or a class when expanded.

CDR3 length: 13; D gene: NA; J gene: TRBJ1-2; V gene: TRBV6-1; clone size: NA; CDR3 protein: CASSGGLNYGYTF; CDR3 DNA: TGTGCCAGCAGCGGAGGGTTAAACTATGGCTACACCTTC
CDR3 length: 16; D gene: NA; J gene: TRBJ1-3; V gene: TRBV6-5; clone size: NA; CDR3 protein: CASSSSSRVSGNTIYF; CDR3 DNA: TGTGCCAGCAGTTCCTCCTCCCGAGTCTCTGGAAACACCATATATTTT
CDR3 length: 14; D gene: NA; J gene: TRBJ1-6; V gene: TRBV7-6; clone size: many; CDR3 protein: CASSIPTHTPPLHF; CDR3 DNA: TGTGCCAGCAGCATACCGACCCATACCCCACCCCTCCACTTT
CDR3 length: 15; D gene: NA; J gene: TRBJ1-1; V gene: TRBV7-9; clone size: NA; CDR3 protein: CASSFVQGGYTEAFF; CDR3 DNA: TGTGCCAGCAGCTTCGTGCAGGGAGGGTACACTGAAGCTTTCTTT
CDR3 length: 14; D gene: NA; J gene: TRBJ1-2; V gene: TRBV7-9; clone size: NA; CDR3 protein: CASGAAARGYGYTF; CDR3 DNA: TGTGCCAGCGGGGCGGCTGCACGGGGCTATGGCTACACCTTC
CDR3 length: 14; D gene: NA; J gene: TRBJ2-2; V gene: TRBV30; clone size: NA; CDR3 protein: CAWTTGRNTGELFF; CDR3 DNA: TGTGCCTGGACTACAGGGCGGAACACCGGGGAGCTGTTTTTT
CDR3 length: 16; D gene: TRBD1; J gene: TRBJ2-1; V gene: TRBV6-6; clone size: once; CDR3 protein: CASSKTGTGGKGEQFF; CDR3 DNA: TGTGCCAGCAGTAAAACCGGGACAGGGGGCAAGGGTGAGCAGTTCTTC
CDR3 length: 12; D gene: NA; J gene: TRBJ2-2; V gene: TRBV29-1; clone size: NA; CDR3 protein: CSVERYTGELFF; CDR3 DNA: TGCAGCGTTGAAAGATACACCGGGGAGCTGTTTTTT
CDR3 length: 15; D gene: TRBD1; J gene: TRBJ1-1; V gene: TRBV27; clone size: NA; CDR3 protein: CASSSDRGRLRGAFF; CDR3 DNA: TGTGCCAGCAGCTCCGACAGGGGGCGACTCCGAGGAGCTTTCTTT
CDR3 length: 15; D gene: TRBD1; J gene: TRBJ1-2; V gene: TRBV4-3; clone size: NA; CDR3 protein: CASSQVLTGNYGYTF; CDR3 DNA: TGCGCCAGCAGCCAAGTCCTGACAGGGAACTATGGCTACACCTTC
CDR3 length: 14; D gene: NA; J gene: TRBJ2-2; V gene: TRBV2; clone size: NA; CDR3 protein: CASSTVRRSGELFF; CDR3 DNA: TGTGCCAGCTCCACAGTAAGGCGATCCGGGGAGCTGTTTTTT
CDR3 length: 11; D gene: NA; J gene: TRBJ2-3; V gene: TRBV5-1; clone size: NA; CDR3 protein: CASSLPDTQYF; CDR3 DNA: TGCGCCAGCAGCTTACCAGATACGCAGTATTTT
CDR3 length: 15; D gene: TRBD1; J gene: TRBJ1-4; V gene: TRBV28; clone size: NA; CDR3 protein: CASSRTGFGGEKLFF; CDR3 DNA: TGTGCCAGCAGTAGGACAGGGTTTGGCGGAGAAAAACTGTTTTTT
CDR3 length: 15; D gene: TRBD1; J gene: TRBJ2-2; V gene: TRBV5-1; clone size: NA; CDR3 protein: CASTIDRVSTGELFF; CDR3 DNA: TGCGCCAGCACCATAGACAGGGTGTCCACCGGGGAGCTGTTTTTT
CDR3 length: 14; D gene: NA; J gene: TRBJ1-6; V gene: TRBV5-1; clone size: few; CDR3 protein: CATKVGEFGSPLHF; CDR3 DNA: TGCGCCACCAAGGTCGGGGAATTTGGTTCACCCCTCCACTTT
CDR3 length: 13; D gene: TRBD1; J gene: TRBJ2-7; V gene: TRBV30; clone size: NA; CDR3 protein: CAWATGAEGEQYF; CDR3 DNA: TGTGCCTGGGCAACAGGGGCGGAAGGCGAGCAGTACTTC
CDR3 length: 14; D gene: TRBD2; J gene: TRBJ2-7; V gene: TRBV19; clone size: NA; CDR3 protein: CASSPSGRATEQYF; CDR3 DNA: TGTGCCAGTAGTCCTAGCGGGAGGGCGACCGAGCAGTACTTC
CDR3 length: 18; D gene: TRBD1; J gene: TRBJ2-6; V gene: TRBV19; clone size: NA; CDR3 protein: CASSPQGQGPSGANVLTF; CDR3 DNA: TGTGCCAGTAGCCCCCAGGGACAGGGACCCTCTGGGGCCAACGTCCTGACTTTC
CDR3 length: 15; D gene: NA; J gene: TRBJ1-4; V gene: TRBV24-1; clone size: NA; CDR3 protein: CATSGFGGENEKLFF; CDR3 DNA: TGTGCCACCAGTGGCTTTGGGGGCGAGAATGAAAAACTGTTTTTT
CDR3 length: 13; D gene: NA; J gene: TRBJ1-1; V gene: TRBV6-5; clone size: NA; CDR3 protein: CASSPRGDTEAFF; CDR3 DNA: TGTGCCAGCAGTCCCCGTGGGGACACTGAAGCTTTCTTT
CDR3 length: 18; D gene: TRBD1; J gene: TRBJ2-7; V gene: TRBV18; clone size: NA; CDR3 protein: CASSPLLVRGPLTGEQYF; CDR3 DNA: TGTGCCAGCTCACCACTTTTGGTGAGGGGGCCTCTCACGGGCGAGCAGTACTTC
CDR3 length: 17; D gene: NA; J gene: TRBJ1-2; V gene: TRBV6-4; clone size: NA; CDR3 protein: CASSDDFVPFLRGGYTF; CDR3 DNA: TGTGCCAGCAGTGACGACTTCGTCCCTTTTTTACGTGGTGGCTACACCTTC
CDR3 length: 15; D gene: TRBD1; J gene: TRBJ1-2; V gene: TRBV7-6; clone size: NA; CDR3 protein: CASSLEPTGLGGYTF; CDR3 DNA: TGTGCCAGCAGCCTAGAGCCGACAGGGCTGGGAGGCTACACCTTC
CDR3 length: 15; D gene: NA; J gene: TRBJ1-3; V gene: TRBV4-3; clone size: NA; CDR3 protein: CASSQDRGRDVTIYF; CDR3 DNA: TGCGCCAGCAGCCAAGACCGAGGCAGGGACGTCACCATATATTTT
CDR3 length: 11; D gene: NA; J gene: TRBJ2-7; V gene: TRBV24-1; clone size: NA; CDR3 protein: CATSQTLEQYF; CDR3 DNA: TGTGCCACCAGTCAGACCTTGGAGCAGTACTTC
CDR3 length: 14; D gene: NA; J gene: TRBJ1-1; V gene: TRBV10-3; clone size: NA; CDR3 protein: CAISDLGGIGEAFF; CDR3 DNA: TGTGCCATCAGTGATTTGGGGGGAATAGGTGAAGCTTTCTTT
CDR3 length: 18; D gene: TRBD2; J gene: TRBJ2-5; V gene: TRBV7-2; clone size: few; CDR3 protein: CASSLPPGTSGLQETQYF; CDR3 DNA: TGTGCCAGCAGCTTACCCCCTGGGACTAGCGGCCTACAAGAGACCCAGTACTTC
CDR3 length: 15; D gene: NA; J gene: TRBJ2-7; V gene: TRBV6-2/TRBV6-3; clone size: NA; CDR3 protein: CASSYSRGDPYEQYF; CDR3 DNA: TGTGCCAGCAGTTACTCTCGCGGCGACCCCTACGAGCAGTACTTC
CDR3 length: 18; D gene: TRBD2; J gene: TRBJ2-1; V gene: TRBV10-1; clone size: NA; CDR3 protein: CASKERLAGGHGLNEQFF; CDR3 DNA: TGCGCCAGCAAAGAACGACTAGCGGGGGGCCATGGGTTAAATGAGCAGTTCTTC
CDR3 length: 15; D gene: NA; J gene: TRBJ1-1; V gene: TRBV4-2; clone size: NA; CDR3 protein: CASSQDGGADTEAFF; CDR3 DNA: TGTGCCAGCAGCCAAGATGGGGGGGCGGACACTGAAGCTTTCTTT
CDR3 length: 14; D gene: NA; J gene: TRBJ1-5; V gene: TRBV28; clone size: NA; CDR3 protein: CASKTWQAVPSQHF; CDR3 DNA: TGTGCCAGCAAGACCTGGCAAGCGGTTCCATCCCAGCATTTT
CDR3 length: 12; D gene: NA; J gene: TRBJ1-2; V gene: TRBV19; clone size: NA; CDR3 protein: CASSSTGYGYTF; CDR3 DNA: TGTGCCAGTAGTTCGACAGGTTATGGCTACACCTTC
CDR3 length: 14; D gene: TRBD1; J gene: TRBJ2-1; V gene: TRBV18; clone size: NA; CDR3 protein: CASSRTTGSSEQFF; CDR3 DNA: TGTGCCAGCTCACGGACGACAGGGTCAAGTGAGCAGTTCTTC
CDR3 length: 15; D gene: NA; J gene: TRBJ1-2; V gene: TRBV5-1; clone size: many; CDR3 protein: CASSLAPSGAYGYTF; CDR3 DNA: TGCGCCAGCAGCTTGGCCCCATCAGGGGCCTATGGCTACACCTTC
CDR3 length: 17; D gene: TRBD1; J gene: TRBJ1-6; V gene: TRBV28; clone size: NA; CDR3 protein: CASRFQGAGSYNSPLHF; CDR3 DNA: TGTGCCAGCAGATTCCAGGGGGCCGGGTCCTATAATTCACCCCTCCACTTT
CDR3 length: 13; D gene: NA; J gene: TRBJ2-7; V gene: TRBV28; clone size: NA; CDR3 protein: CASSTPTAYEQYF; CDR3 DNA: TGTGCCAGCAGTACCCCGACAGCCTACGAGCAGTACTTC
CDR3 length: 14; D gene: NA; J gene: TRBJ2-7; V gene: TRBV18; clone size: NA; CDR3 protein: CASSNSQGFYEQYF; CDR3 DNA: TGTGCCAGCTCCAATAGTCAGGGATTCTACGAGCAGTACTTC
CDR3 length: 14; D gene: TRBD1; J gene: TRBJ2-7; V gene: TRBV11-2; clone size: NA; CDR3 protein: CASSRDRGFDEQYF; CDR3 DNA: TGTGCCAGCAGCCGGGACAGGGGGTTCGACGAGCAGTACTTC
CDR3 length: 16; D gene: NA; J gene: TRBJ1-3; V gene: TRBV9; clone size: few; CDR3 protein: CASSVASREAGNTIYF; CDR3 DNA: TGTGCCAGCAGCGTAGCATCCAGGGAGGCTGGAAACACCATATATTTT
CDR3 length: 14; D gene: TRBD1; J gene: TRBJ2-5; V gene: TRBV6-5; clone size: once; CDR3 protein: CASSSGQVQETQYF; CDR3 DNA: TGTGCCAGCAGTTCCGGACAGGTCCAAGAGACCCAGTACTTC
CDR3 length: 12; D gene: NA; J gene: TRBJ1-5; V gene: TRBV18; clone size: few; CDR3 protein: CASSDNDQPQHF; CDR3 DNA: TGTGCCAGCTCAGATAACGATCAGCCCCAGCATTTT
CDR3 length: 14; D gene: NA; J gene: TRBJ2-1; V gene: TRBV29-1; clone size: NA; CDR3 protein: CSVESAGLQIEQFF; CDR3 DNA: TGCAGCGTTGAATCGGCAGGTCTCCAAATTGAGCAGTTCTTC
CDR3 length: 13; D gene: TRBD2; J gene: TRBJ2-1; V gene: TRBV5-4; clone size: NA; CDR3 protein: CASSGTSANEQFF; CDR3 DNA: TGTGCCAGCAGCGGGACTAGCGCCAATGAGCAGTTCTTC
CDR3 length: 15; D gene: TRBD2; J gene: TRBJ2-1; V gene: TRBV7-2; clone size: once; CDR3 protein: CACMAASGGGNEQFF; CDR3 DNA: TGTGCCTGCATGGCCGCTAGCGGGGGAGGCAATGAGCAGTTCTTC
CDR3 length: 14; D gene: TRBD1; J gene: TRBJ2-5; V gene: TRBV29-1; clone size: NA; CDR3 protein: CSVVTPGQQETQYF; CDR3 DNA: TGCAGCGTTGTAACACCGGGACAGCAAGAGACCCAGTACTTC
CDR3 length: 17; D gene: TRBD1; J gene: TRBJ2-5; V gene: TRBV7-9; clone size: NA; CDR3 protein: CASSVDKSGTDQETQYF; CDR3 DNA: TGTGCCAGCAGCGTAGACAAATCCGGGACAGATCAAGAGACCCAGTACTTC
CDR3 length: 14; D gene: NA; J gene: TRBJ2-7; V gene: TRBV18; clone size: NA; CDR3 protein: CASSPPTVVYEQYF; CDR3 DNA: TGTGCCAGCTCACCACCGACGGTCGTCTACGAGCAGTACTTC
CDR3 length: 19; D gene: TRBD2; J gene: TRBJ2-7; V gene: TRBV7-2; clone size: NA; CDR3 protein: CASSLRVSAGEAPSYEQYF; CDR3 DNA: TGTGCCAGCAGCTTAAGGGTGTCGGCGGGAGAGGCCCCCTCCTACGAGCAGTACTTC
CDR3 length: 12; D gene: NA; J gene: TRBJ2-7; V gene: TRBV18; clone size: NA; CDR3 protein: CASSPTAYEQYF; CDR3 DNA: TGTGCCAGCTCACCCACGGCCTACGAGCAGTACTTC
CDR3 length: 18; D gene: NA; J gene: TRBJ2-6; V gene: TRBV6-2/TRBV6-3; clone size: once; CDR3 protein: CASSYGRGGTTGANVLTF; CDR3 DNA: TGTGCCAGCAGTTATGGTCGCGGGGGCACCACTGGGGCCAACGTCCTGACTTTC
CDR3 length: 16; D gene: NA; J gene: TRBJ2-1; V gene: TRBV27; clone size: many; CDR3 protein: CASSLEGVGIWNEQFF; CDR3 DNA: TGTGCCAGCAGTTTAGAAGGGGTTGGAATATGGAATGAGCAGTTCTTC